Given below is one T cell receptor beta chain in context. This entry belongs to a study of blood T cell repertoires in COVID-19. Study details: Researchers got acute and convalescent COVID-19 samples from the United States, Italy and Spain.

This CDR3 comprises 13 residues. V was cut by 5 bases and J by 5 bases, with 13 bases left in between. Germline CDR1 is MNHEY and CDR2 is SMNVEV (reference sequence). Only in-frame clones appear in the TCRdb table, and some are missing; sequencing was by immunoSEQ multiplex PCR. The table lists over 250,000 clones, over 70% of them singletons. Seattle researchers signed up patients amid active infection and tracked them longitudinally. V gene TRBV27 combines with J gene TRBJ2-7, with D maybe TRBD2 (5 bases). Specimen: peripheral blood. This clonotype originated in an older woman with COVID-19, enrolled during active disease. This CDR3 is CASSTSGKNEQYF. In nucleotides, the CDR3 is TGTGCCAGCAGTACGTCCGGGAAAAACGAGCAGTACTTC.